One TCR beta chain is described in this entry. Trimming removed 3 bases at V and 4 bases at J, with 8 bases between. This CDR3 has 12 amino acids. Per germline, CDR1 SGHRS and CDR2 YFSETQ. The data are from a study of identifying expanded T cells in peripheral blood. Profiling relied on immunoSEQ multiplex PCR, and the TCRdb table lists in-frame clones only, not all of them. The sample consists of about 120,000 clones, approximately 88% of them appearing once. The sequencing input was blood. The chain links TRBV5-1 to TRBJ2-7; a weak D match, TRBD2 (5 bases). The sequence derives from a person aged 18-70 years in good health. In DNA, the CDR3 is TGCGCCAGCAGCTCAGGACTTTACGAGCAGTACTTC. As protein: CASSSGLYEQYF.